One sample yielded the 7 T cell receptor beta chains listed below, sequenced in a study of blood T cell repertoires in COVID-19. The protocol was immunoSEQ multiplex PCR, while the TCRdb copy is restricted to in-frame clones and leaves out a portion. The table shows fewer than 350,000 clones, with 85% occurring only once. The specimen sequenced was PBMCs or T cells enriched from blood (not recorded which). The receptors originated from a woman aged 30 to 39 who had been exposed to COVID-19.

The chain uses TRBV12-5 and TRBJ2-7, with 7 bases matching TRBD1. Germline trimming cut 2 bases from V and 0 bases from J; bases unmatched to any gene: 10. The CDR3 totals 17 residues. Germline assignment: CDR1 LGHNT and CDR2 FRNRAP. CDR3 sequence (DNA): TGTGCTAGTGGTTTGATCCTTGGACAGGAGAGCTCCTACGAGCAGTACTTC. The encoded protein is CASGLILGQESSYEQYF.

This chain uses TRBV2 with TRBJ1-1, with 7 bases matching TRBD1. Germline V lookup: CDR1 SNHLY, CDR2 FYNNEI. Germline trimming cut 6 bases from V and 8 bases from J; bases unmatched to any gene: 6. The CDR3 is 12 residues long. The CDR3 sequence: CASRGTDYEAFF. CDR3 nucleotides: TGTGCCAGCAGGGGGACAGATTACGAAGCTTTCTTT. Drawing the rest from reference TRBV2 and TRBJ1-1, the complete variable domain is EPEVTQTPSHQVTQMGQEVILRCVPISNHLYFYWYRQILGQKVEFLVSFYNNEISEKSEIFDDQFSVERPDGSNFTLKIRSTKLEDSAMYFCASRGTDYEAFFGQGTRLTVV.

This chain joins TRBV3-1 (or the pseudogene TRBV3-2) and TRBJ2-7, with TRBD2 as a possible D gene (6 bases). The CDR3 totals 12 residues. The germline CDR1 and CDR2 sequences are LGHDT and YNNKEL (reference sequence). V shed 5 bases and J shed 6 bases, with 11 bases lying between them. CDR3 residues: CASSYPGGEQYF. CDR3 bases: TGTGCCAGCAGCTACCCCGGGGGCGAGCAGTACTTC.

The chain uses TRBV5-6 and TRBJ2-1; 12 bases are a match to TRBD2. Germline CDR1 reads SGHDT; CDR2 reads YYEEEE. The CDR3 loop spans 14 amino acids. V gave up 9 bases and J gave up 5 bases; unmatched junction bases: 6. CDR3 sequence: CATRTSGGNNEQFF. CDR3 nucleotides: TGTGCCACGAGAACTAGCGGGGGGAACAATGAGCAGTTCTTC.

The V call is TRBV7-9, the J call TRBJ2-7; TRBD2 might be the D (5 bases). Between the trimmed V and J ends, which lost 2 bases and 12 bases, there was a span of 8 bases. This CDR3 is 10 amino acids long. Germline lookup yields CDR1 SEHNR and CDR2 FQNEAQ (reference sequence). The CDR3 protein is CASSLRTLYF. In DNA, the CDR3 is TGTGCCAGCAGCTTAAGGACTCTGTACTTC.

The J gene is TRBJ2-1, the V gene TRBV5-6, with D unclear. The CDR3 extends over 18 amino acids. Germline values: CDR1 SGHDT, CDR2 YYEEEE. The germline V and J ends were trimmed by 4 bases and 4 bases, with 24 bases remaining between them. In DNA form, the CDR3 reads TGTGCCAGCAGCCTGAATTATGAGACGACATTACGATACAATGAGCAGTTCTTC. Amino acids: CASSLNYETTLRYNEQFF.

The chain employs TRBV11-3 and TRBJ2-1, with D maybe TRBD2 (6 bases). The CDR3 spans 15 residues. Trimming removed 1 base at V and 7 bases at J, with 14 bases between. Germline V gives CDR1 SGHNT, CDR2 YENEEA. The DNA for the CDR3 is TGTGCCAGCAGCTTAGGACTAGGAGATCTTAATGAGCAGTTCTTC. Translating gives CASSLGLGDLNEQFF.